This TCR beta chain was found in a study of shared clonotypes between healthy human individuals. Sequencing used immunoSEQ multiplex PCR; TCRdb keeps in-frame clones, though not all of them. This table holds 2,500,000 or so clones, roughly nine tenths found once. The CDR3 spans 15 residues. Germline values: CDR1 MNHEY, CDR2 SMNVEV (reference sequence). V shed 10 bases and J 5 bases; nucleotides not matched to a gene: 17. The clonotype comes from a man younger than 35 in good health. Sequencing input: naive CD4+ T cells sorted from blood. Regarding subset: CD45RA+ positively selected. The genes are TRBV27 and TRBJ2-7, with TRBD1 matching over 7 bases. CDR3 sequence reads: CATPSRGRRVHEQYF. The DNA of the CDR3 is TGTGCCACCCCCTCGAGGGGGCGGCGGGTCCACGAGCAGTACTTC.